Listed below are T cell receptor beta chains from one sample, sequenced in a study of cytomegalovirus exposure and HLA in healthy donors. Assay: immunoSEQ multiplex PCR; the TCRdb copy retains only in-frame clones and omits some. The table has more than 150,000 clones, 75% to 85% seen once. Input material: PBMCs. The receptors here all came from a man aged 18-30 years in good health and CMV-seronegative. Both conserved end residues are part of each CDR3. A D gene is named only where the DNA matches it firmly. Clone size is stated in some rows and not others, as once, few, many or a class when expanded.

v_gene,j_gene,d_gene,abundance,CDR3nt,CDR3aa
TRBV5-1,TRBJ2-7,TRBD1,-,TGCGCCAGCAGCCCAGGACAGGGGATGCGGAACGAGCAGTACTTC,CASSPGQGMRNEQYF
TRBV19,TRBJ2-6,-,-,TGTGCCAGTAGTATATACTTCTCTGGGGCCAACGTCCTGACTTTC,CASSIYFSGANVLTF
TRBV30,TRBJ2-2,-,-,TGTGCCTGGAATCTCCCAGGGACCGGGGAGCTGTTTTTT,CAWNLPGTGELFF
TRBV4-2,TRBJ1-2,-,-,TGTGCCAGCAGTCCGGACAGACATTATGGCTACACCTTC,CASSPDRHYGYTF
TRBV4-2,TRBJ2-1,TRBD2,-,TGTGCCAGCAGCCAAGGGGTCCTAGCGGGACCTTACAATGAGCAGTTCTTC,CASSQGVLAGPYNEQFF
TRBV27,TRBJ2-3,TRBD2,once,TGTGCCAGCAGGCTGACTAGCGCTTCCACAGATACGCAGTATTTT,CASRLTSASTDTQYF
TRBV27,TRBJ2-7,TRBD2,-,TGTGCCAGCAGGGAAGCGGGGGCCTCCTACGAGCAGTACTTC,CASREAGASYEQYF
TRBV7-6,TRBJ2-5,-,-,TGTGCCAGCAGCTCGGGTCGGAACCAAGAGACCCAGTACTTC,CASSSGRNQETQYF
TRBV4-3,TRBJ1-2,-,-,TGCGCCAGCAGCCAAGATGAAAGAGGCTCTGGCTACACCTTC,CASSQDERGSGYTF
TRBV7-3,TRBJ2-3,TRBD2,-,TGTGCCAGCAGCTCTACGAGACTAGCGGGGGGGCGGGGCACAGATACGCAGTATTTT,CASSSTRLAGGRGTDTQYF
TRBV11-3,TRBJ2-1,TRBD2,-,TGTGCCAGCAGCCTCCTAGCAGGGCTAGCGGGAGTTAGCTCCTACAATGAGCAGTTCTTC,CASSLLAGLAGVSSYNEQFF
TRBV5-6,TRBJ1-1,-,once,TGTGCCAGCAGCTTGGCAGGAGGCCGGGGATATAACACTGAAGCTTTCTTT,CASSLAGGRGYNTEAFF
TRBV7-2,TRBJ1-5,TRBD1,-,TGTGCCAGCAGCTCGCGGACAGGGGGTCAGCCCCAGCATTTT,CASSSRTGGQPQHF
TRBV6-7,TRBJ2-3,TRBD2,few,TGTGCCAGCAGTTACTCAGCGGGGAAAGCCTCGACGCAGTATTTT,CASSYSAGKASTQYF
TRBV6-5,TRBJ1-2,-,-,TGTGCCAGCAGTTACCGGCCGATACAGGAGAACTATGGCTACACCTTC,CASSYRPIQENYGYTF
TRBV18,TRBJ2-7,-,few,TGTGCCAGCTCACCACCAGGAGGCACCCTGACCTACGAGCAGTACTTC,CASSPPGGTLTYEQYF
TRBV10-3,TRBJ2-1,TRBD1,few,TGTGCCATCAGTGATTCAGGGACAGGGGATTACAATGAGCAGTTCTTC,CAISDSGTGDYNEQFF
TRBV18,TRBJ2-1,TRBD2,-,TGTGCCAGCTCACCCGGGGACAGCCCCGTCCTAGCGGGGCGAGGGGATGAGCAGTTCTTC,CASSPGDSPVLAGRGDEQFF
TRBV6-5,TRBJ2-3,-,-,TGTGCCAGCAGCCCGCTCGGGGGAGATACGCAGTATTTT,CASSPLGGDTQYF
TRBV7-2,TRBJ2-5,TRBD2,-,TGTGCCAGCAGCCCCCGGTTAGCGGGGGGGCCCCAAGAGACCCAGTACTTC,CASSPRLAGGPQETQYF
TRBV27,TRBJ2-3,-,-,TGTGCCAGCAGTCCGGACAGAATTAGCACAGATACGCAGTATTTT,CASSPDRISTDTQYF
TRBV11-1,TRBJ2-1,-,-,TGTGCCAGCAGCCCCGGGTCGGACAGCCTTGACAATGAGCAGTTCTTC,CASSPGSDSLDNEQFF
TRBV7-9,TRBJ2-3,-,once,TGTGCCAGCAGCTTCAGTGAAGATACGCAGTATTTT,CASSFSEDTQYF
TRBV19,TRBJ2-7,-,-,TGTGCCAGTAGTATAGTTCACTCCTACGAGCAGTACTTC,CASSIVHSYEQYF
TRBV7-9,TRBJ2-7,TRBD1,few,TGTGCCAGCAGCTTACCGGGACAGAACGCCTACGAGCAGTACTTC,CASSLPGQNAYEQYF
TRBV7-2,TRBJ2-5,TRBD1,-,TGTGCCAGCAGCTTCCGACAGGGGGGAGAGACCCAGTACTTC,CASSFRQGGETQYF
TRBV7-3,TRBJ2-1,TRBD1,-,TGTGCCAGCAGTTCGACAGGGTCGGGGTACAATGAGCAGTTCTTC,CASSSTGSGYNEQFF
TRBV7-2,TRBJ2-1,TRBD2,-,TGTGCCAGCAGCTCGGGGGGACTAGCGGGATTCAACGCCTACAATGAGCAGTTCTTC,CASSSGGLAGFNAYNEQFF
TRBV29-1,TRBJ2-3,TRBD2,-,TGCAGCGTCTCCACTCCGGGACTAGCGCCAGATACGCAGTATTTT,CSVSTPGLAPDTQYF
TRBV7-2,TRBJ2-7,TRBD1,-,TGTGCCAGCAGCTTACCCCGTGGGACAGGAGCTTACGAGCAGTACTTC,CASSLPRGTGAYEQYF
TRBV6-5,TRBJ1-4,-,-,TGTGCCAGCAGCCAGCTCCAGGGTAATGAAAAACTGTTTTTT,CASSQLQGNEKLFF
TRBV5-1,TRBJ1-2,-,-,TGCGCCAGCAGCCCAGAGGGAAGCTATGGCTACACCTTC,CASSPEGSYGYTF
TRBV2,TRBJ1-2,-,-,TGTGCCAGCAGCTCCACAGGATATGGCTACACCTTC,CASSSTGYGYTF
TRBV7-9,TRBJ2-4,TRBD2,-,TGTTCCAGCAGCCCAACCCCGACTAGCGGGTTAGCCAAAAACATTCAGTACTTC,CSSSPTPTSGLAKNIQYF
TRBV13,TRBJ2-4,-,-,TGTGCCAGCAGCTTAGTGTCGCGGGACCCTCGGGACATTCAGTACTTC,CASSLVSRDPRDIQYF
TRBV4-1,TRBJ2-5,TRBD1,once,TGCGCCAGCAGCCAAGCGGGACAGGGGGGCCAAGAGACCCAGTACTTC,CASSQAGQGGQETQYF
TRBV7-6,TRBJ2-1,-,-,TGTGCCAGCAGCTTAGTACGCAGGGAATCCCTGAGCTCCTACAATGAGCAGTTCTTC,CASSLVRRESLSSYNEQFF
TRBV7-8,TRBJ2-2,-,-,TGTGCCTCTGGGACAACGGGCACCGGGGAGCTGTTTTTT,CASGTTGTGELFF
TRBV7-2,TRBJ1-4,-,few,TGTGCCAGCAGCTTAGATCGGGGTGGGGAAAAACTGTTTTTT,CASSLDRGGEKLFF
TRBV30,TRBJ2-1,-,-,TGTGCCTGGGTTATCTACAATGAGCAGTTCTTC,CAWVIYNEQFF
TRBV5-4,TRBJ2-7,TRBD2,-,TGTGCCAGCAGCTTGGCGGGAGGGCCCTACGAGCAGTACTTC,CASSLAGGPYEQYF
TRBV7-3,TRBJ1-6,TRBD1,once,TGTGCCAGCAGCTTACAGGGGGCGAAGTCACCCCTCCACTTT,CASSLQGAKSPLHF
TRBV15,TRBJ2-7,-,-,TGTGCCACCAGCAGAGATCAAGTCGGGAGAGAGCAGTACTTC,CATSRDQVGREQYF
TRBV19,TRBJ1-5,TRBD1,-,TGTGCCAGTTCCGGGACAGGGCTATCGGGCAATCAGCCCCAGCATTTT,CASSGTGLSGNQPQHF
TRBV6-5,TRBJ2-7,TRBD2,-,TGTGCCAGCAGTTACGGGACTAGCGCGACCTACGAGCAGTACTTC,CASSYGTSATYEQYF